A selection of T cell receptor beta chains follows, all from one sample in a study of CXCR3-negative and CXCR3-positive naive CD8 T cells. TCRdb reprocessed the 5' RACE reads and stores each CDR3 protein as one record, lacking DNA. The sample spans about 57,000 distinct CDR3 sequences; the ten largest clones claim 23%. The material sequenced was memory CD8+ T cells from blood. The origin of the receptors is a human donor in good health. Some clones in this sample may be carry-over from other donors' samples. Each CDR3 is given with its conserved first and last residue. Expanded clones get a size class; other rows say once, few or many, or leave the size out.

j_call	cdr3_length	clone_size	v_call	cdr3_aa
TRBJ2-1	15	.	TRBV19	CASILQEGGYNEQFF
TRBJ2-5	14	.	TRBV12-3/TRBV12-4	CASSSPWDRETQYF
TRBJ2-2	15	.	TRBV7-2	CASSLVVRSTGELFF
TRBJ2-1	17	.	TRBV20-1	CSARDITSGIAYNEQFF
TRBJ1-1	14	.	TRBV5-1	CASSLAAGQPEAFF
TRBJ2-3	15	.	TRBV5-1	CASSGTGASTDTQYF
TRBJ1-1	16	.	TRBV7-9	CASSLAQTGLNTEAFF
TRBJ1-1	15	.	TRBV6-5	CASSYVEGEGTEAFF
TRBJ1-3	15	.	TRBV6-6	CASSYRPTSGNTIYF
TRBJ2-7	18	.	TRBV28	CASSLRTSGRPVRYEQYF
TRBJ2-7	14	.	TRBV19	CASSVAGGAYEQYF
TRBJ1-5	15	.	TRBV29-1	CSVEEGEGGNQPQHF
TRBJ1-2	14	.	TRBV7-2	CASSSHPTGNGYTF
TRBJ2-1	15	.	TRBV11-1	CASSLYTSSYNEQFF
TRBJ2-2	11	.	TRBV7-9	CASSLAGELFF
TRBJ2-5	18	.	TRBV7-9	CASSLERLAGGPQETQYF
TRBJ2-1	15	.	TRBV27	CASNPDRERLNEQFF
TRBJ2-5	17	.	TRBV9	CASSVDPGQYHQETQYF
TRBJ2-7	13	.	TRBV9	CASSAEGSHEQYF
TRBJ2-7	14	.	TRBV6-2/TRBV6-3	CASSPRTGSYEQYF
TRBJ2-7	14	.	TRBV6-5	CASSYDPAPGEQYF
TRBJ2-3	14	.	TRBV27	CASSSRGLTDTQYF
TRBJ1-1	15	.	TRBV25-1	CASSEWVGMNTEAFF
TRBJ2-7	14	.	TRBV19	CASSIGGSSYEQYF
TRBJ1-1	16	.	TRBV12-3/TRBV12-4	CASSLARGAMNTEAFF
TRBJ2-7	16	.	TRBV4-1	CASSQMAASSNYEQYF
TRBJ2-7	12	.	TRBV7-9	CASSSPTREQYF
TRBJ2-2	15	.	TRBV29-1	CSVAARSVSTGELFF
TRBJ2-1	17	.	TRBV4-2	CASSQETGPGLSNEQFF
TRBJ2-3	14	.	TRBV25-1	CASSGAGAPDTQYF
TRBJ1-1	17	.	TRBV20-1	CSARDLEGGTLDTEAFF
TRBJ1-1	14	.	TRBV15	CATCDRVGHTEAFF
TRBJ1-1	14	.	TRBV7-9	CASSPQGGYTEAFF
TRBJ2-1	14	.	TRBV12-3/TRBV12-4	CASSRRDTFDEQFF
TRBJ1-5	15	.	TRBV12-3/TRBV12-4	CASSFRSRGGQPQHF
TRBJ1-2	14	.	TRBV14	CASSPSGSIYGYTF
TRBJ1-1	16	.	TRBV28	CASSLSSRQPYTEAFF
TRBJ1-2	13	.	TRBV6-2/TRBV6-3	CASSDGTEDGYTF
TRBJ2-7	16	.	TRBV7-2	CASSPAVGGGSYEQYF
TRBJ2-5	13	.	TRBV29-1	CSADTGGGETQYF
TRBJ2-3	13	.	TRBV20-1	CSAGGALADTQYF
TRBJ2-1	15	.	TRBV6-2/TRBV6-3	CASSYSLAGGREQFF
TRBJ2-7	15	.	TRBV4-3	CASSQDLGAAYEQYF
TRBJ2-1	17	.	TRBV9	CASSVSGLAGDYNEQFF
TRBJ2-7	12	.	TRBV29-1	CSVKDLPDEQYF
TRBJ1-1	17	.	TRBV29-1	CSVEGGGIGDRVTEAFF
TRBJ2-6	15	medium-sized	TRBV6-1	CASSADSTGANVLTF